This paragraph reports one T cell receptor beta chain. This entry is derived from a study of control samples from healthy donors and cancer patients. The data were produced by immunoSEQ multiplex PCR, yet TCRdb's version contains in-frame clones alone and is incomplete. The sample has approximately 76,000 clones; 80% to 90% are singletons. The CDR3 has 14 amino acids. Germline assignment: CDR1 KGHSH and CDR2 LQKENI. Trimming removed 0 bases at V and 0 bases at J, with 6 bases between. The rearrangement links TRBV18 to TRBJ2-7, with no clear D. This TCR came from a man aged 55 to 70 with head and neck cancer. The sequenced sample was PBMCs. CDR3 coding DNA: TGTGCCAGCTCACCACCGGCAGCCTCCTACGAGCAGTACTTC. Residues: CASSPPAASYEQYF. Full variable domain (remainder filled in from reference TRBV18 and TRBJ2-7): NAGVMQNPRHLVRRRGQEARLRCSPMKGHSHVYWYRQLPEEGLKFMVYLQKENIIDESGMPKERFSAEFPKEGPSILRIQQVVRGDSAAYFCASSPPAASYEQYFGPGTRLTVT.